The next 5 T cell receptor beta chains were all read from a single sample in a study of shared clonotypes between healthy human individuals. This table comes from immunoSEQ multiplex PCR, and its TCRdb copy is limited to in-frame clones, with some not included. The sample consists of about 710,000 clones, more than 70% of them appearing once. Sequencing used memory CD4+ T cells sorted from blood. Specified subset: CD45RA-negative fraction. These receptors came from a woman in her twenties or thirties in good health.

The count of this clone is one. CDR3 region: CASSIDHPSGRTVDTQYF. The CDR3 coding sequence is TGTGCCAGTAGTATAGATCACCCTAGCGGTCGGACAGTAGATACGCAGTATTTT. The rearrangement links TRBV19 to TRBJ2-3; TRBD2 might be the D (7 bases). The CDR3 is 18 residues long. V gave up 0 bases and J gave up 5 bases, with 21 bases separating them. Looked up from germline, CDR1 is LNHDA and CDR2 is SQIVND (reference sequence).

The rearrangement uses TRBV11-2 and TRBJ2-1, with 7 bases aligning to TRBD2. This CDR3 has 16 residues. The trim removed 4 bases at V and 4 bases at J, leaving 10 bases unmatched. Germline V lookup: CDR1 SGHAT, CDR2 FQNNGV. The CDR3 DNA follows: TGTGCCAGCAGCTCAAGCTCTAGCGGACCATACAATGAGCAGTTCTTC. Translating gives CASSSSSSGPYNEQFF. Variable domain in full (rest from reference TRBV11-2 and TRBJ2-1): EAGVAQSPRYKIIEKRQSVAFWCNPISGHATLYWYQQILGQGPKLLIQFQNNGVVDDSQLPKDRFSAERLKGVDSTLKIQPAKLEDSAVYLCASSSSSSGPYNEQFFGPGTRLTVL.

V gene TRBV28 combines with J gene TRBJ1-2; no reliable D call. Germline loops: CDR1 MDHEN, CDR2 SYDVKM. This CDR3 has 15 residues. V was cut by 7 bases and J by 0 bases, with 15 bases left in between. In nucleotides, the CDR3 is TGTGCCAGCAAAGCCGGGGTTAGAGCTAACTATGGCTACACCTTC. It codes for CASKAGVRANYGYTF.

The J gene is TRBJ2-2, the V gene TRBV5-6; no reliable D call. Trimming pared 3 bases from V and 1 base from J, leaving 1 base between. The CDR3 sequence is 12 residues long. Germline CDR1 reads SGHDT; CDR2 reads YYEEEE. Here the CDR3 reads CASSWNTGELFF. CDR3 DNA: TGTGCCAGCAGCTGGAACACCGGGGAGCTGTTTTTT. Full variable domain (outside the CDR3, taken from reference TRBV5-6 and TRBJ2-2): DAGVTQSPTHLIKTRGQQVTLRCSPKSGHDTVSWYQQALGQGPQFIFQYYEEEERQRGNFPDRFSGHQFPNYSSELNVNALLLGDSALYLCASSWNTGELFFGEGSRLTVL.

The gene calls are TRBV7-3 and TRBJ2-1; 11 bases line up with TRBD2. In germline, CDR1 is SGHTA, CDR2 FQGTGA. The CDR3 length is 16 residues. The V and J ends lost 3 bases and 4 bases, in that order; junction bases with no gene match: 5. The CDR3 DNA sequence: TGTGCCAGCAGCTTTAAACTAGCGGGAGTTTACAATGAGCAGTTCTTC. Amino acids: CASSFKLAGVYNEQFF.